This record looks at one TCR beta chain sequence and its context. Antigen specificity is unknown. This sample is part of a study of CD4 T cells in relation to SARS-CoV-2 and coronaviruses. Across the whole study: PBMCs were cultured with antigen for roughly 10 days before TCR beta sequencing. The negative reference was HIV-1 Nef peptide pool or peptide-free culture. Shared crossreactive spike epitopes were mapped to their HLA restriction.

V was cut by 3 bases and J by 5 bases, with 13 bases left in between. Germline CDR1 reads SSHAT; CDR2 reads FNYEAQ (reference sequence). The CDR3 contains 15 residues. Sequencing was performed with immunoSEQ multiplex PCR; in TCRdb, only in-frame clones are kept and a portion is missing. The table shows tens of thousands of clones, with about 76% occurring only once. Unexposed donor CD4+ T cells date from about 2011-2018, before the COVID-19 pandemic. The cells were cultured for under 13 days before CD4+ T cells were isolated. Unexposed-donor CD4+ T cells were probed with SARS-CoV-2 S/N and four cold-coronavirus spikes, cells permitting.

The J gene is TRBJ2-2, the V gene TRBV7-7; possible D gene TRBD2, 5 bases. This sequence originates from a human donor in good health. Sequencing used CD4+ T cells from PBMCs, cultured in vitro. In nucleotides, the CDR3 is TGTGCCAGCAGCTTCACCCAGGACTCAACCGGGGAGCTGTTTTTT. Amino acids: CASSFTQDSTGELFF.